The rows below give T cell receptor beta chains drawn from one sample of a study of blood T cell repertoires in COVID-19. Profiling relied on immunoSEQ multiplex PCR, and the TCRdb table lists in-frame clones only, not all of them. The table shows about 190,000 clones, with roughly 80% occurring only once. The specimen sequenced was peripheral blood. These receptors were taken from a man in his forties or fifties who had recovered from COVID-19. The CDR3 runs from the conserved cysteine through the conserved F or W. The D gene is left open where the match is weak. The listing skips clone size in some rows; elsewhere it reads once, few, many or a size class.

V gene	J gene	clone size	D gene	CDR3 DNA	CDR3 protein
TRBV12-5	TRBJ2-2	-	-	TGTGCTAGTGGGCTGAGGACAGCATCTGGGGAGCTGTTTTTT	CASGLRTASGELFF
TRBV7-6	TRBJ1-1	-	-	TGTGCCAGCGCCAAAATTACAGCCGATGAAGCTTTCTTT	CASAKITADEAFF
TRBV7-3	TRBJ2-2	-	TRBD2	TGTGCCAGCAGCTTAACCTTAACTAGCGGGAGGGCCGGGGAGCTGTTTTTT	CASSLTLTSGRAGELFF
TRBV5-1	TRBJ1-1	-	-	TGCGCCAGCAAACGTCAGGGTGGTGACACTGAAGCTTTCTTT	CASKRQGGDTEAFF
TRBV30	TRBJ1-1	-	-	TGTGCCTGGAGAAAGACAGCGAACACTGAAGCTTTCTTT	CAWRKTANTEAFF
TRBV25-1	TRBJ2-7	-	-	TGTGCCAGCAGTGTCATCTACGAGCAGTACTTC	CASSVIYEQYF
TRBV7-8	TRBJ1-4	-	TRBD1	TGTGCCAGCAGCTCTCGGGACAGGTCTGAAAAACTGTTTTTT	CASSSRDRSEKLFF
TRBV9	TRBJ1-1	once	-	TGTGCCAGCAGCGTAGTGGATGAACTCGGGACTGAAGCTTTCTTT	CASSVVDELGTEAFF
TRBV10-1	TRBJ2-1	-	-	TGCGCCAGCAGTCGTGAGTCTTCCCCCGCCGTGGATGAGCAGTTCTTC	CASSRESSPAVDEQFF
TRBV7-6	TRBJ1-1	-	-	TGTGCCAGCAGCTTAGACTGGAGTCGCACTGAAGCTTTCTTT	CASSLDWSRTEAFF
TRBV27	TRBJ1-1	-	TRBD1	TGTGCCAGCAGTTTAAGGACAGGGTGGACTGAAGCTTTCTTT	CASSLRTGWTEAFF
TRBV11-2	TRBJ1-2	-	-	TGTGCCAGCAGCTTAGATGGTGGGGGAGGAGGCTACACCTTC	CASSLDGGGGGYTF
TRBV6-2/TRBV6-3	TRBJ2-5	-	-	TGTGCCAGCAGTTACTTGGGGAGAGAGACCCAGTACTTC	CASSYLGRETQYF
TRBV6-5	TRBJ1-2	-	-	TGTGCCAGCAGCACCGGGACAAGGCAAAACTATGGCTACACCTTC	CASSTGTRQNYGYTF
TRBV6-5	TRBJ2-1	-	-	TGTGCCAGCTCGGGGAACGAGGAGCAGTTCTTC	CASSGNEEQFF
TRBV30	TRBJ1-6	-	TRBD1	TGTGCCTGGAGTACCCCGGGACAGGGAGATTCACCCCTCCACTTT	CAWSTPGQGDSPLHF
TRBV2	TRBJ2-7	-	TRBD2	TGTGCCAGCAGTGTAAGCGGGACTAGCGGAGGCGAGCAGTACTTC	CASSVSGTSGGEQYF
TRBV7-2	TRBJ2-3	-	-	TGTGCCAGCAGCTCATGGACTGGAGATACGCAGTATTTT	CASSSWTGDTQYF
TRBV19	TRBJ1-5	few	TRBD1	TGTGCCAGTACCGGGACAGTTAATCAGCCCCAGCATTTT	CASTGTVNQPQHF
TRBV30	TRBJ2-3	-	TRBD2	TGTGCCTGGAGCGGACTAGCGGCAGGCACAGATACGCAGTATTTT	CAWSGLAAGTDTQYF
TRBV18	TRBJ1-2	-	TRBD1	TGTGCCAGCTCACTAGAAAGATGGACAGGGGCCCATGGCTACACCTTC	CASSLERWTGAHGYTF
TRBV12-3/TRBV12-4	TRBJ1-2	-	-	TGTGCCAGCAGTTCCAGGCGGGCAAATGGCTACACCTTC	CASSSRRANGYTF
TRBV5-1	TRBJ2-1	-	TRBD1	TGCGCCAGCAGTCCCGGGACAGGGTCCTACAATGAGCAGTTCTTC	CASSPGTGSYNEQFF
TRBV7-8	TRBJ2-1	-	-	TGTGCCAGCAGCTTAGATTCCGTGCGCGGCGATGAGCAGTTCTTC	CASSLDSVRGDEQFF
TRBV5-1	TRBJ2-3	-	TRBD2	TGCGCCAGCAGTTGGACTAGCGGGAGCTCAGATACGCAGTATTTT	CASSWTSGSSDTQYF
TRBV2	TRBJ2-5	-	TRBD2	TGTGCCAGCAAAACCGGGACTAACAAAGAGACCCAGTACTTC	CASKTGTNKETQYF
TRBV10-1	TRBJ1-2	once	TRBD1	TGCGCCAGCAGTCGACGGGACAGGGGCAGCTATGGCTACACCTTC	CASSRRDRGSYGYTF
TRBV19	TRBJ2-7	-	-	TGTGCCAGTAGTACAGGATGGAACTCCTACGAGCAGTACTTC	CASSTGWNSYEQYF
TRBV20-1	TRBJ1-1	-	TRBD1	TGCAGTGCTAGTTTACAGGGGATTGAAGCTTTCTTT	CSASLQGIEAFF
TRBV27	TRBJ2-5	few	TRBD1	TGTGCCAGCAGTTTAGGGATGACAGGGCAAGAGACCCAGTACTTC	CASSLGMTGQETQYF